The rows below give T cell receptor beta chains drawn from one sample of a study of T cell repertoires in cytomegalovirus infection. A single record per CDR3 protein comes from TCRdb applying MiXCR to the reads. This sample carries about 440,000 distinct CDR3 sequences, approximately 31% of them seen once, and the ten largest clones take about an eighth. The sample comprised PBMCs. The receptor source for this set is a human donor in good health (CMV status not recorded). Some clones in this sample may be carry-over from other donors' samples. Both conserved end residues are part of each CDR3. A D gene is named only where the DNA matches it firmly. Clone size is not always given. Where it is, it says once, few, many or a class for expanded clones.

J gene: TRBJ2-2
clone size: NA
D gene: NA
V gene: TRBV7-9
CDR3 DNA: TGTGCCAGCAGCAATAGCGATTCCCCGAACACCGGGGAGCTGTTTTTT
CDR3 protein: CASSNSDSPNTGELFF

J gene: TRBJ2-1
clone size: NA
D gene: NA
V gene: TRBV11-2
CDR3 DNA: TGTGCCAGCAGCGGACGAAAGAATGAGCAGTTCTTC
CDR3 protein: CASSGRKNEQFF

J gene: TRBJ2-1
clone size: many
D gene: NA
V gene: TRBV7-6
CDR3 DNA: TGTGCCAGCAGCTTGGGGACCGACCTACGTGAGCAGTTCTTC
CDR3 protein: CASSLGTDLREQFF

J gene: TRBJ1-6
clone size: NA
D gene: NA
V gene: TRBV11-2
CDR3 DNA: TGTGCCAGCAAGACCGTCAGCCAGAATTCACACCTCCACTTT
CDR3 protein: CASKTVSQNSHLHF

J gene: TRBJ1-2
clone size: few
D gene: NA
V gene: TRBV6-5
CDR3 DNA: TGTGCCAGCAGTTACTTAGGCCAGAACTATGGCTACACCTTC
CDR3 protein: CASSYLGQNYGYTF

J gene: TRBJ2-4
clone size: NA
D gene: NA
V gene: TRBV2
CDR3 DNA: TGTGCCAGCAGTGAGTGGGTAGCGGTAAACCACTACTTC
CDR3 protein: CASSEWVAVNHYF

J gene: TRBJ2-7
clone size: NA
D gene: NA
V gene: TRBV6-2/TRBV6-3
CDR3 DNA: TGTGCCAGCAGTTGCCGAAACGGGGAGACCTCCTACGAGCAGTACTTC
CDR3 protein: CASSCRNGETSYEQYF

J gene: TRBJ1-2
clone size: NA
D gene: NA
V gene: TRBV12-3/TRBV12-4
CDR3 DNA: TGTGCCAGCACTTCAACTACAAGGATCGCCTCCTATGGCTACACCTTC
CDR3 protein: CASTSTTRIASYGYTF

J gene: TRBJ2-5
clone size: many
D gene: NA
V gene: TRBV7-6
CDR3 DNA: TGTGCTAGCAGCTTAGCTGTGACAGAAGAGACCCAGTACTTC
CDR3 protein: CASSLAVTEETQYF

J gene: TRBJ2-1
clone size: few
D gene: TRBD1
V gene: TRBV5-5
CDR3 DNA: TGTGCCAGCAGCTTGAGGACAGGCGGCTCCTACAATGAGCAGTTCTTC
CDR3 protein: CASSLRTGGSYNEQFF

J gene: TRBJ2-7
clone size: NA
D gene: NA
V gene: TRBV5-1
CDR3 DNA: TGCGCCAGCAGCTTGGCCCAGCCCTGGACCTACGAGCAGTACTTC
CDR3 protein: CASSLAQPWTYEQYF

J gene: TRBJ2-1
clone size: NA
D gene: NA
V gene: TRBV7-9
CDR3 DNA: TGTGCCAGCAGCCCCAGGGTTGGGGCCAGCAATGAGCAGTTCTTC
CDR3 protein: CASSPRVGASNEQFF

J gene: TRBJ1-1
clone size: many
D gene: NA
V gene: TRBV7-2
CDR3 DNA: TGTGCCAGCAGCTTAGACAGGGATACTGAAGCTTTCTTT
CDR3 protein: CASSLDRDTEAFF

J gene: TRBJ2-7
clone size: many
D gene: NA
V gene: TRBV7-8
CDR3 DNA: TGTGCCAGCAGCTTAGCGGGCGGGCAGGAGGGCCACGAGCAGTACTTC
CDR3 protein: CASSLAGGQEGHEQYF

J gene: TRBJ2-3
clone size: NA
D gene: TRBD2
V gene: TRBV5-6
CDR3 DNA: TGTCCCAGCAGCTTAGAGAGCGGGGGGGCAGCAGGTGCGCAGTATTTT
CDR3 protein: CPSSLESGGAAGAQYF

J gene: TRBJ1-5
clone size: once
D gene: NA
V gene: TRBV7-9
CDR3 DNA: TGTGCCAGCAGCCCCGGTGGCAATCAGCCCAGGCATTTT
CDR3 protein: CASSPGGNQPRHF

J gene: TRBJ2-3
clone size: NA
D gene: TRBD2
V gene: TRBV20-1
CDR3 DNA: TGCAGTGCTATACCGGGACTAGCGGGGGGCTTCCCTCGCACAGATACGCAGTATTTT
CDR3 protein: CSAIPGLAGGFPRTDTQYF

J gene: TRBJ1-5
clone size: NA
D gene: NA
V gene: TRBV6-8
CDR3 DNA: TGTGCCAGCAGTGATTCGCAGAGAGGGTATAGCAATCAGCCCCAGCATTTT
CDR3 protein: CASSDSQRGYSNQPQHF

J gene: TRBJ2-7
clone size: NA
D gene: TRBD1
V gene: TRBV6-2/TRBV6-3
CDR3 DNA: TGTGCCAGCAGTTACTCGACAGGGGGTTACTACGAGCAGTACTTC
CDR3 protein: CASSYSTGGYYEQYF

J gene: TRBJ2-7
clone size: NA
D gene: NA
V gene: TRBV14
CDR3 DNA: TGTGCCAGCAGCCAAGCCTCAGAGGGGCAGTACTTC
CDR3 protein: CASSQASEGQYF

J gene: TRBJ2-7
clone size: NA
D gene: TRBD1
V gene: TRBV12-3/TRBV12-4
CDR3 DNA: TGTGCCAGCAGTTCTTGGACAGGGATCTACGAGCAGTACTTC
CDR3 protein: CASSSWTGIYEQYF

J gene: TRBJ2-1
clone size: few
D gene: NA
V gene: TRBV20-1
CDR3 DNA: TGCAGTGCCATCCACTTCGTTTCCTCCTCCTACAATGAGCAGTTCTTC
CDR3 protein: CSAIHFVSSSYNEQFF

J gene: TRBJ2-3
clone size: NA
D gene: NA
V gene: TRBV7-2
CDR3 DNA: TGTGCCAGCAGCTTATTAGAGGAAGATACGCAGTATTTT
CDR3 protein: CASSLLEEDTQYF